This T cell receptor beta chain is drawn from a study of shared clonotypes between healthy human individuals. Sequencing used immunoSEQ multiplex PCR; TCRdb keeps in-frame clones, though not all of them. Of 1.5 million to 2.5 million clones listed, about 95% are singletons. The naive CD8 subset, CD45RO-negative cells positively selected for CCR7, excluded terminally differentiated effector memory CD45RA+ cells. The V end was cut by 0 bases, the J end by 3 bases, with 6 bases between. The CDR3 covers 13 residues. The germline CDR1 and CDR2 sequences are GTSNPN and SVGIG (reference sequence). This rearrangement joins TRBV30 to TRBJ2-1, with unresolved D. This sequence originates from a man aged 18 to 30 in good health. What was sequenced was naive CD8+ T cells sorted from blood. The CDR3 DNA follows: TGTGCCTGGAGTGTACTTAACTACAATGAGCAGTTCTTC. Protein: CAWSVLNYNEQFF.